Included here is one TCR beta chain sequence, with context. Its antigen is still unknown. Per-base quality was not reported, and no clone a single base away is much larger than it. CDR1 and CDR2 are read off the germline V gene as KGHDR and SFDVKD. Trimming at the junction amounts to 4 bases on V and 4 bases on J, and the germline ends lie 9 bases apart. The CDR3 sequence holds 13 residues, the cysteine and phenylalanine included. Only the CDR3 part of the read is kept: 39 bases, read in frame from the first base. The data derive from a study of blood T cell repertoires in COVID-19 (dated by TCRdb to about 2020). For the wider study: The collaborator samples originated in the United States, Italy and Spain and spanned the acute and convalescent phases of COVID-19. The prospective study material was composed of cDNA or gDNA derived from T cells, B-cell-depleted T cells, or PBMCs. Subjects who had been exposed to COVID-19, were actively infected with it, or had recovered from it provided the deeply sampled blood TCRbeta repertoires that made up the dataset. The repertoires were released in a freely available public database meant as a resource for research on the immune response to SARS-CoV-2. The samples were drawn from the first 160 participants of the ongoing ImmuneRACE study and from under 1,500 subjects provided by 6 global collaborators. The sample metadata nearly always contained a de-identified subject ID, COVID-19 status, age in years and sex. HLA class I and class II types, where available, came from metadata supplied by the sample provider rather than from assay-based typing. Overall results and qualifications from the work: The amount of clinical and demographic metadata varied by source and participant and was provided uncurated.

TCRbeta CDR3 regions were amplified from genomic DNA using the immunoSEQ Assay, a bias-controlled multiplex PCR. For the original study's pipeline: Nucleated cell counts per sample were estimated from amplification of reference gene primers within the assay. To quantify the absolute abundance of each unique TCRbeta CDR3 rearrangement, sequence reads were collapsed and filtered. For each sample, productive Simpson clonality was calculated as the square root of Simpson's diversity index across productive rearrangements. TCRdb provides this immuneACCESS table in a form limited to in-frame rearrangements. Some clones are lacking; in checked studies, under half of them reflect an unresolved V gene, and why the rest are absent is not known. The V and J calls and clone size come from that table; D and trimming were worked out from the DNA. A total of approximately 150,000 clones appear in this sample, around 83% of them only once. The ten largest account for roughly 5% of the sample.

One collaborating source in Seattle enrolled patients during active infection and followed them longitudinally through the course of disease. Each collaborating institution followed its own protocols to collect whole blood in K2EDTA tubes. For TCRbeta analysis, collaborator samples were shipped as frozen whole blood, as isolated PBMCs, or as DNA extracted from either sample type. The chain joins TRBV24-1 to TRBJ1-2; the D gene remains uncertain. Sequenced material: peripheral blood. The clonotype originates from a woman aged 45-65 years with COVID-19, enrolled during active disease. The DNA sequence reads TGTGCCACCAGTGAGGAAGGCGGCTATGGCTACACCTTC. Its protein product is CATSEEGGYGYTF.